Below are 14 T cell receptor beta chains sequenced from a single sample in a study of blood T cell repertoires in COVID-19. Libraries were prepared by immunoSEQ multiplex PCR; TCRdb keeps only in-frame clonotypes and omits some of them. The table has approximately 140,000 clones, 87% seen once; the top ten hold 3.5% to 5.5%. The sequencing sample was made of peripheral blood. These receptors were taken from a woman aged 40 to 50 with acute or convalescent COVID-19.

The CDR3 sequence is CASSLTGGPFEDTQYF. The CDR3, as DNA: TGTGCCAGCAGCTTGACGGGGGGGCCATTTGAGGATACGCAGTATTTT. The chain has TRBV11-2 and TRBJ2-3, with 8 bases that match TRBD2. The CDR3 has 16 amino acids. Trimming took 3 bases from V and 6 from J; bases not matched to a gene: 11. Germline V gene lookup returns CDR1 SGHAT and CDR2 FQNNGV.

The rearrangement joins TRBV2 to TRBJ2-7, with D maybe TRBD1 (6 bases). The germline gives CDR1 SNHLY, CDR2 FYNNEI. The CDR3 is 14 amino acids. V was clipped by 7 bases and J by 1 base, with 14 bases between them. The CDR3 bases are TGTGCCAGCAAGGACACCACAGGGTCCTACGAGCAGTACTTC. This sequence encodes CASKDTTGSYEQYF.

This clone was picked up a small number of times. The chain has TRBV5-1 and TRBJ1-1; D uncertain. Germline assignment: CDR1 SGHRS and CDR2 YFSETQ. The CDR3 has 15 residues. V lost 0 bases and J 2 bases, leaving 11 bases between the germline ends. CDR3 residues: CASSLDGRINTEAFF. The CDR3 bases are TGCGCCAGCAGCTTGGATGGCAGGATCAACACTGAAGCTTTCTTT.

V and J are TRBV7-6 and TRBJ2-1; the match to TRBD2 covers 14 bases. V was pared by 3 bases and J by 7 bases, with 17 bases of the junction left unmatched. The germline V gene has CDR1 SGHVS and CDR2 FNYEAQ. This CDR3 region has 20 residues. In DNA form, the CDR3 reads TGTGCCAGCAGCTTTAACACCGGGACTAGCGGGAGATCGGCAAAGAATGAGCAGTTCTTC. Translated, it gives CASSFNTGTSGRSAKNEQFF.

The rearrangement joins TRBV20-1 to TRBJ2-7; D not resolved. CDR1 and CDR2 from the germline V gene are DFQATT and SNEGSKA (reference sequence). With 4 bases removed from V and 3 bases from J, the gap between germline ends came to 7 bases. The CDR3 runs 11 residues. In nucleotides, the CDR3 is TGCAGTGCTATGGAGTTCTACGAGCAGTACTTC. It yields the protein CSAMEFYEQYF.

This chain joins TRBV13 and TRBJ2-5; TRBD1 aligns across 7 bases. The CDR3 extends over 13 amino acids. The J segment lost 2 bases and the V segment lost 3 bases, leaving 0 bases of the junction unmatched. From germline, CDR1 is PRHDT and CDR2 FYEKMQ (reference sequence). The CDR3 here is CASSLDRQETQYF. The CDR3 DNA is TGTGCCAGCAGCTTGGACAGGCAAGAGACCCAGTACTTC.

The gene calls are TRBV7-9 and TRBJ2-5; D perhaps matches TRBD2 (6 bases). Germline CDR1 and CDR2: SEHNR and FQNEAQ (reference sequence). CDR3 length: 15 residues. V was cut by 4 bases and J by 1 base, with 13 bases left in between. As DNA, the CDR3 is TGTGCCAGCAGCTCCGGGGGTGGGCTCCAAGAGACCCAGTACTTC. It specifies CASSSGGGLQETQYF.

This chain connects TRBV4-2 to TRBJ1-4; 8 positions agree with TRBD1. In germline, CDR1 is LGHNA, CDR2 YNFKEQ. CDR3 length: 15 amino acids. V lost 3 bases to trimming and J lost 5 bases; unmatched junction nucleotides: 5. This chain's CDR3 is CASSHQGQVNEKLFF. Here the CDR3 DNA reads TGTGCCAGCAGCCACCAGGGACAGGTGAATGAAAAACTGTTTTTT.

The chain has TRBV5-1 and TRBJ1-1; TRBD1 aligns across 11 bases. CDR1 and CDR2 (germline): SGHRS, YFSETQ. The CDR3 runs to 14 residues. V shed 0 bases and J 5 bases; nucleotides not matched to a gene: 0. This CDR3 is CASSLGDRGTEAFF. The CDR3 DNA sequence: TGCGCCAGCAGCTTGGGGGACAGGGGGACTGAAGCTTTCTTT.

This chain connects TRBV27 to TRBJ2-7, with 8 positions matching TRBD2. This CDR3 contains 15 residues. After removal of 9 bases from V and 0 bases from J, the junction contained 10 bases not matched to a gene. Germline CDR1 reads MNHEY; CDR2 reads SMNVEV (reference sequence). CDR3 region: CASRTGGRSSYEQYF. The CDR3 DNA sequence: TGTGCCAGTAGAACAGGCGGGAGGAGCTCCTACGAGCAGTACTTC.

The chain has TRBV5-4 and TRBJ2-3; maybe TRBD2 (5 bases). Germline loops: CDR1 SGHNT, CDR2 YYREEE (reference sequence). Trimming removed 4 bases from V and 6 bases from J, with 12 bases in between. This CDR3 is 13 amino acids long. CDR3 residues: CASSRRTGDTQYF. As DNA, the CDR3 is TGTGCCAGCAGCCGACGGACTGGGGATACGCAGTATTTT.

In its sample, this clone was seen once. The CDR3 DNA follows: TGTGCCAGCAGCTCCCGGACAGGCCCGGGGTCTGGAAACACCATATATTTT. This sequence encodes CASSSRTGPGSGNTIYF. The J gene is TRBJ1-3, the V gene TRBV21-1; the table names TRBD1, a call not compared with the DNA. TRBV21-1 is listed as a pseudogene. The CDR3 sequence is 17 residues long.

V and J are TRBV27 and TRBJ1-6; perhaps TRBD1 as D (5 bases). V dropped 2 bases and J dropped 1 base, with 9 bases sitting between them. This CDR3 has 16 residues. Per the germline V gene, CDR1 is MNHEY and CDR2 is SMNVEV (reference sequence). CDR3 bases: TGTGCCAGCAGTTTAGGGGCAGGGTCCTATAATTCACCCCTCCACTTT. Its protein is CASSLGAGSYNSPLHF.

The chain recombines TRBV3-1 (or the pseudogene TRBV3-2) with TRBJ2-2; D is unclear. The CDR3 is made up of 16 amino acids. Trimming removed 3 bases at V and 1 base at J, with 12 bases between. Germline assignment: CDR1 LGHDT and CDR2 YNNKEL (reference sequence). This CDR3 is CASSHRSSRNTGELFF. The CDR3 coding sequence is TGTGCCAGCAGCCATCGGAGTTCCAGGAACACCGGGGAGCTGTTTTTT.